Detailed here is one T cell receptor beta chain. The method was immunoSEQ multiplex PCR; TCRdb's version includes in-frame clones alone and lacks a portion of them. The sample yields about 120,000 clones, 80% to 90% seen once. The sample comes from a study of OX40 agonist ivuxolimab in advanced cancers. The ends lost 1 base at V and 6 bases at J; junction bases unmatched: 5. The CDR3 is made up of 15 amino acids. Germline lookup yields CDR1 MDHEN and CDR2 SYDVKM. V usage is TRBV28 and J usage is TRBJ1-5; 8 bases are shared with TRBD1. The starting material was CD4+ or CD8+ T cells sorted from blood, obtained in a trial of the OX40 agonist ivuxolimab. The receptor's source is an adult with an advanced solid tumor such as melanoma, head and neck, liver or kidney cancer. The CDR3 region is CASSLFATGGQPQHF. CDR3 bases: TGTGCCAGCAGTTTATTTGCCACAGGGGGTCAGCCCCAGCATTTT.